This T cell receptor (beta chain) was documented in a study of shared clonotypes between healthy human individuals. Repertoires were generated with immunoSEQ multiplex PCR, while TCRdb's copy carries only in-frame clones and drops some. Of some 2 million clones detected, 85% to 95% appear once; the ten largest clones hold roughly 0.13%. The TCR originated in a man aged 18-30 years in good health. Sequencing input: naive CD4+ T cells sorted from blood. Stated subset: CD45RA+ positively selected.

The CDR3 DNA reads TGTGCCAGCTCACGTGAACTCAACACTGAAGCTTTCTTT. It encodes CASSRELNTEAFF. The chain couples TRBV18 to TRBJ1-1; D is uncertain. There are 13 residues in the CDR3. Germline CDR1 is KGHSH and CDR2 is LQKENI. V shed 4 bases and J shed 2 bases, with 8 bases lying between them.